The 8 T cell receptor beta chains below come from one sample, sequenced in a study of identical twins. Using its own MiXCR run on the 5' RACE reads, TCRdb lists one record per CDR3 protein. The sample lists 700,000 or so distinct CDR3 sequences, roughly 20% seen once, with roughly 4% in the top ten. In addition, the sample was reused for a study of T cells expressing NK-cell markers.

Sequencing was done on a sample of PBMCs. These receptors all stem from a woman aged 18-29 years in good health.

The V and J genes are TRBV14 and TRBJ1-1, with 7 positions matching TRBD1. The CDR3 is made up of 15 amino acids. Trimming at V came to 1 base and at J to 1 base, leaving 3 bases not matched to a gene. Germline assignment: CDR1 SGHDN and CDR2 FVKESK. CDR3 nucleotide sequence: TGTGCCAGCAGCCAAGTACAGGGGCGGAACACTGAAGCTTTCTTT. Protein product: CASSQVQGRNTEAFF.

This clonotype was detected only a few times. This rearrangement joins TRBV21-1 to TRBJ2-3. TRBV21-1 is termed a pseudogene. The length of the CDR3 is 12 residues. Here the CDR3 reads CASSKQPDTQYF. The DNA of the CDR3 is TGTGCCAGCAGCAAACAACCGGATACGCAGTATTTT.

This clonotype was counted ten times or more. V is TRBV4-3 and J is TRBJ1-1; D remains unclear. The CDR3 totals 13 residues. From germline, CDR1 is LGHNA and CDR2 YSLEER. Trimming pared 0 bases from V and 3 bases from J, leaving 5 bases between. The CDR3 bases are TGCGCCAGCAGCCAAGATGTTGACACTGAAGCTTTCTTT. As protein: CASSQDVDTEAFF.

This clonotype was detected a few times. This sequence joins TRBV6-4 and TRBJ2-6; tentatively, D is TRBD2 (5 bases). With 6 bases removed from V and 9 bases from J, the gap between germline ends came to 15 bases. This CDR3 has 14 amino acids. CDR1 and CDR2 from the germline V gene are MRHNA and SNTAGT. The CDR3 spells CASSENLGSNVLTF. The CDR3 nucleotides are TGTGCCAGCAGCGAGAATCTAGGGAGCAACGTCCTGACTTTC.

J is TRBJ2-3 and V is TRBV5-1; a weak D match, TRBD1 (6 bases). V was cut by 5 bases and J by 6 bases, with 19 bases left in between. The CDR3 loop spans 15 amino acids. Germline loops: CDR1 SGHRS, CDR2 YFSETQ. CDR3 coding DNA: TGCGCCAGCAGTGTAGCCAGGGGAAGCTTGGATACGCAGTATTTT. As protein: CASSVARGSLDTQYF.

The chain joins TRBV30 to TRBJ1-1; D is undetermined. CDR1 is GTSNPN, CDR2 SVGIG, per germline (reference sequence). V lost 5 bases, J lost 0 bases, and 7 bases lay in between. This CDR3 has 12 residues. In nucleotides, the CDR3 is TGTGCCTGGGGTAGATTGAACACTGAAGCTTTCTTT. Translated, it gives CAWGRLNTEAFF.

CDR3 sequence: CASSEQGLGNEQFF. In nucleotides, the CDR3 is TGTGCCAGCAGCGAACAGGGGCTCGGCAATGAGCAGTTCTTC. The chain links TRBV7-2 to TRBJ2-1, with 7 bases that match TRBD1. CDR3 length: 14 residues. The V segment lost 5 bases and the J segment 6 bases; nucleotides outside the gene matches: 7. Germline V CDR1 and CDR2: SGHTA, FQGNSA.

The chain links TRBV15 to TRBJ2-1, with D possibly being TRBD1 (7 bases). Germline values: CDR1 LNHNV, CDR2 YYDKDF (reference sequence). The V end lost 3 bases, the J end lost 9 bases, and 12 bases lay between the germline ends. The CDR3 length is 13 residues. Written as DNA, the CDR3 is TGTGCCACCAGCAGGGGAGGACAGGCTGAGCAGTTCTTC. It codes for CATSRGGQAEQFF.